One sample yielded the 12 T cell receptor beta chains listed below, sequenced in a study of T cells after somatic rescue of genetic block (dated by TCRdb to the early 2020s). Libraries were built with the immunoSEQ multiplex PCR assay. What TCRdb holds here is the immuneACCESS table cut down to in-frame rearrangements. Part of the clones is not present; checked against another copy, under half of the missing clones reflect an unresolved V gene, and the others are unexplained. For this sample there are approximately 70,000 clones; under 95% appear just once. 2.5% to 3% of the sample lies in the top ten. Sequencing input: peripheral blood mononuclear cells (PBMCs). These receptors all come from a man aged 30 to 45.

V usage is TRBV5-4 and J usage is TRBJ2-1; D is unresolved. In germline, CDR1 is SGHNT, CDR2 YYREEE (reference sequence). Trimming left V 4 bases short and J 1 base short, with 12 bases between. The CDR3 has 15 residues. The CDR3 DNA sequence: TGTGCCAGCAGCCTGGAATCTCGTTCCTACAATGAGCAGTTCTTC. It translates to CASSLESRSYNEQFF. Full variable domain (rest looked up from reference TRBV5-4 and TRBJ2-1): ETGVTQSPTHLIKTRGQQVTLRCSSQSGHNTVSWYQQALGQGPQFIFQYYREEENGRGNFPPRFSGLQFPNYSSELNVNALELDDSALYLCASSLESRSYNEQFFGPGTRLTVL.

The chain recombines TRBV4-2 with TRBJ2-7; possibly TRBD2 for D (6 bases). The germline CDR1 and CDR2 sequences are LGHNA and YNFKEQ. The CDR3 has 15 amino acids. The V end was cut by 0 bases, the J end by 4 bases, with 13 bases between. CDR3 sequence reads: CASSQEGERGYEQYF. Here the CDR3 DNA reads TGTGCCAGCAGCCAAGAAGGGGAACGGGGGTACGAGCAGTACTTC.

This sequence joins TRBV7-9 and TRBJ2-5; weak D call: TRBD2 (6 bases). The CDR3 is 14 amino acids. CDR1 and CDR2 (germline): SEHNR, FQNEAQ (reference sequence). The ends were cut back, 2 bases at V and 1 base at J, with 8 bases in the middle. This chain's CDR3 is CASSLPGGQETQYF. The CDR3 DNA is TGTGCCAGCAGCTTACCCGGGGGCCAAGAGACCCAGTACTTC.

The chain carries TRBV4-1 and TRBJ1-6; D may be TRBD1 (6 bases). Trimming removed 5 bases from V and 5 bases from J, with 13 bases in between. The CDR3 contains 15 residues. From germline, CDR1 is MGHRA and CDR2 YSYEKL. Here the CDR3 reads CASSMGAGNNSPLHF. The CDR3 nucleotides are TGCGCCAGCAGCATGGGGGCCGGTAATAATTCACCCCTCCACTTT.

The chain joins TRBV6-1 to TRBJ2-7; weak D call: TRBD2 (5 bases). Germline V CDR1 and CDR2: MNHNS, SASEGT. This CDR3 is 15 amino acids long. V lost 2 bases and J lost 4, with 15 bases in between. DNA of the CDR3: TGTGCCAGCAGTGAAACGGATGAAGCGGTTTACGAGCAGTACTTC. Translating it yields CASSETDEAVYEQYF.

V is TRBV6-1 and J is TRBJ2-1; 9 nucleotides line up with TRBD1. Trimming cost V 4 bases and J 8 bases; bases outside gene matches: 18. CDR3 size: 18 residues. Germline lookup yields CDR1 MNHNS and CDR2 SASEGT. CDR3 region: CASSVNRGLGSLGYEQFF. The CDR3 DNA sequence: TGTGCCAGCAGTGTTAACAGGGGGCTGGGTTCCCTAGGCTATGAGCAGTTCTTC.

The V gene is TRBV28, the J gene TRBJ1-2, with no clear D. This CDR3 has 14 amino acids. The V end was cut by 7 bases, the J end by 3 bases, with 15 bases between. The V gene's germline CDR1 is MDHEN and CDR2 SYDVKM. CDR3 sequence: CASTTPGIYYGYTF. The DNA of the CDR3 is TGTGCCAGCACCACCCCCGGGATTTACTATGGCTACACCTTC.

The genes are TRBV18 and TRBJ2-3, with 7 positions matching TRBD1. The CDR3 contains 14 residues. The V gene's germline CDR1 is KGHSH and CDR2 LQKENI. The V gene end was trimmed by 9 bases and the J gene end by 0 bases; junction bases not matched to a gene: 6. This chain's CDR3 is CASNRDSSTDTQYF. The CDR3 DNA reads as TGTGCCAGTAACCGGGACAGCAGCACAGATACGCAGTATTTT.

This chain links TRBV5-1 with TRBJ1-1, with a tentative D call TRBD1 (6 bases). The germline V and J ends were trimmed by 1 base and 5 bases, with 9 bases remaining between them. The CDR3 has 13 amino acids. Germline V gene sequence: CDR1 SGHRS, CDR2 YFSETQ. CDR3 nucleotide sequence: TGCGCCAGCAGCTTGCAGGGGAGTACTGAAGCTTTCTTT. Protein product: CASSLQGSTEAFF.

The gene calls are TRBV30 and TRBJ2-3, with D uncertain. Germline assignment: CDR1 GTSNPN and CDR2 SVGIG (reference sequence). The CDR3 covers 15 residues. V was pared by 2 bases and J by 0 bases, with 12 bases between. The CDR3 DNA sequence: TGTGCCTGGAGTAACGAGCGAACTAGCACAGATACGCAGTATTTT. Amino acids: CAWSNERTSTDTQYF.

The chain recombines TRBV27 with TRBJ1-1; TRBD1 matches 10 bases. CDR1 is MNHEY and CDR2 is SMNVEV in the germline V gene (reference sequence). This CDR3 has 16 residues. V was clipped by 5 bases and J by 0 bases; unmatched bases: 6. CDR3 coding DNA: TGTGCCAGCAGTCCCTGGACAGGGGGATTGAACACTGAAGCTTTCTTT. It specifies CASSPWTGGLNTEAFF.

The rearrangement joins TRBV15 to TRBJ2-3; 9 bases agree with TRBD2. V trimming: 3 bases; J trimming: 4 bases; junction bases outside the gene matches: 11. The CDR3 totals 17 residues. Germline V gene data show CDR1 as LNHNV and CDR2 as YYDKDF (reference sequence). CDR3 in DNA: TGTGCCACCAGCAGCCCTTGGGGCGGGGGGGGAGCAGATACGCAGTATTTT. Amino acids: CATSSPWGGGGADTQYF.